A selection of T cell receptor beta chains follows, all from one sample in a study of Ad26.COV2.S vaccination and SARS-CoV-2 variants. Profiled with immunoSEQ multiplex PCR; TCRdb holds only in-frame clones, not every one. The sample lists hundreds of thousands of clones, 92% occurring once. The sample in question was peripheral blood, obtained after recovery from COVID-19. The source is a human donor who had recovered from COVID-19. Both conserved end residues are part of each CDR3.

J gene: TRBJ2-1
V gene: TRBV12-5
CDR3 protein: CASGELLGRAEQFF

J gene: TRBJ2-1
V gene: TRBV6-1
CDR3 protein: CASSEGVGNEQFF

J gene: TRBJ1-1
V gene: TRBV5-4
CDR3 protein: CASSGGRDTEAFF

J gene: TRBJ2-1
V gene: TRBV4-2
CDR3 protein: CASSGGGGAWDEQFF

J gene: TRBJ2-2
V gene: TRBV7-3
CDR3 protein: CASSFGGQGAPGELFF

J gene: TRBJ1-1
V gene: TRBV5-1
CDR3 protein: CASSQTGMTEAFF

J gene: TRBJ2-1
V gene: TRBV6-4
CDR3 protein: CASSDPGTDSSYNEQFF

J gene: TRBJ2-3
V gene: TRBV10-3
CDR3 protein: CAISESTKDRVGTDTQYF

J gene: TRBJ2-2
V gene: TRBV7-3
CDR3 protein: CASSPWVAGGTGELFF

J gene: TRBJ1-2
V gene: TRBV7-2
CDR3 protein: CASSLIAVSNYGYTF

J gene: TRBJ2-7
V gene: TRBV5-4
CDR3 protein: CASSSQQGVYEQYF

J gene: TRBJ1-1
V gene: TRBV7-2
CDR3 protein: CASSLVTGNTEAFF

J gene: TRBJ2-5
V gene: TRBV27
CDR3 protein: CASSLARHQTQYF

J gene: TRBJ2-1
V gene: TRBV10-2
CDR3 protein: CASSDSRDVYNEQFF

J gene: TRBJ1-1
V gene: TRBV6-5
CDR3 protein: CASSRGQENTEAFF

J gene: TRBJ1-5
V gene: TRBV27
CDR3 protein: CASSPTWGFGNQPQHF